This record concerns one T cell receptor beta chain sequence. Its antigen is currently not known. Qualities for individual bases were not recorded, and no much larger clone is one base off. There are 17 amino acids in the CDR3, from cysteine to phenylalanine inclusive. This entry keeps only the CDR3 DNA: 51 bases, framed from base 1. Sequences MNHEY (CDR1) and SVGAGI (CDR2) are obtained from the germline V gene. Germline trimming amounts to 0 bases on V and 4 bases on J, with 9 as the count of junction bases outside the gene matches. This specimen belongs to a study of identical twins (dated by TCRdb to 2016 to 2017). Regarding the research as a whole: To test whether fetal clonotypes persist, the study used deep sequencing on TCR alpha and beta repertoires from monozygotic twins, unrelated adults of various ages, and cord blood. To rule out contamination, the twin experiments were replicated at different times with different library preparation protocols.

All donors were healthy Caucasians. Three pairs of female monozygotic twins, all aged about 18 to 29 years, made up the twin cohort. RNA for TCR libraries was isolated from peripheral blood mononuclear cells. Results and caveats for the whole study, not just this receptor: Excess twin sharing in beta out-of-frame sequences was weaker because fewer shared sequences lowered the signal-to-noise ratio. Zero-insertion analyses could be partly confounded by invariant T cells such as MAIT and iNKT, although diverse VJ usage argued against such confounding for most clonotypes. Compared with coincidental sharing between unrelated individuals, out-of-frame TCR alpha sequences shared between twins showed an excess of sequences with low generation probability. Abundant cord blood beta clonotypes had fewer insertions, young adult naive repertoires showed a similar but weaker trend, and memory repertoires showed no such trend. Because the same donors could not be followed over many years, conclusions were based on cross-sectional statistical analysis. In monozygotic twins, recombination models systematically underestimated out-of-frame TCR alpha sharing, but the models matched the sharing seen between unrelated individuals.

The receptor library was made with 5' RACE. This sample was sequenced with an Illumina HiSeq 2000. A universal primer binding site was introduced by template switching, and a unique molecular identifier was present in the final cDNA, enabling accurate counting of TCR cDNA molecules. Specific primers in the conserved constant-segment region were used to synthesize first-strand cDNA for TCR alpha and beta chains. To control for contamination, every cDNA library was double barcoded, receiving both a SMART-Mk sample barcode and Illumina barcodes. TruSeq adapter sequences along with Illumina sample barcodes were introduced in two successive PCR steps. The Illumina HiSeq platform was used with custom primers to sequence TCR alpha and beta cDNA libraries. The original pipeline was this. Unique molecular identifiers were extracted from raw reads with MiGEC, and CDR3 positions were determined with MiXCR. For each individual, recombination models were inferred using an EM algorithm with the repgenHMM and IGoR tools. The analysis of shared clonotypes was done with the tcR package in R, with sharing normalized by the product of cloneset sizes. To study raw recombination free of thymic and clonal selection effects, out-of-frame nonproductive sequences were analyzed. TCRdb passed the public sequencing reads through fastp at Q25 and MiXCR, retaining productive beta sequences. Every CDR3 protein is listed once, alongside the most common genes and DNA of its rows. TCRdb, not the original authors, processed these V and J calls. Counted in this sample were some 660,000 distinct CDR3 sequences; 8.6% of them appeared once. The ten largest account for approximately 0.89% of the sample.

These data also formed part of another study, on yellow fever vaccine responses in identical twins. As the second paper documents: According to the authors, in identical twins the way T cells responded to vaccination appeared partly convergent and partly personalized. The study precisely tracked vaccine-responding T cell clones in identical twins.

This receptor was taken from a woman aged 18-29 years in good health. This chain joins TRBV6-5 to TRBJ1-1; 9 central bases correspond to TRBD1. The material sequenced was PBMCs. In nucleotides, the sequence is TGTGCCAGCAGTTACTCAACCCCGGGACAGGGAATCACTGAAGCTTTCTTT. Its translation reads: CASSYSTPGQGITEAFF.